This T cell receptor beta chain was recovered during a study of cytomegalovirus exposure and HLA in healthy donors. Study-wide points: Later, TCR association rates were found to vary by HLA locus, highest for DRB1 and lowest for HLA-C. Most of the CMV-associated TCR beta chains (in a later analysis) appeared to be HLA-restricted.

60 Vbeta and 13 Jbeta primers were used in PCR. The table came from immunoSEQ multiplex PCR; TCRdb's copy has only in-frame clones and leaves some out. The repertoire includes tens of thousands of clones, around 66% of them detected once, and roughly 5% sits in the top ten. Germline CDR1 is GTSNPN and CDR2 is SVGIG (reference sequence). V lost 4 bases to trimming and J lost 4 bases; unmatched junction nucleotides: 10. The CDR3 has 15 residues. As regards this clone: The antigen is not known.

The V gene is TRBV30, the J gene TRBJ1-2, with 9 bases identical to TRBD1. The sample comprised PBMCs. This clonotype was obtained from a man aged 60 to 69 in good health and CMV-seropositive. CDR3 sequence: CAWMSGTGTSYGYTF. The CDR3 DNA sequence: TGTGCCTGGATGTCCGGGACAGGGACTTCCTATGGCTACACCTTC.